These 27 T cell receptor beta chains came from one sample sequenced in a study of T cell responses to AZD1222 COVID-19 vaccine. Repertoires were generated with immunoSEQ multiplex PCR, while TCRdb's copy carries only in-frame clones and drops some. The sample lists roughly 100,000 clones, over 80% seen once, with roughly 20% in the top ten. The sequencing here drew on peripheral blood, taken on day 0 of AZD1222 vaccination. The receptor source for this set is an adult in good health.

This chain uses TRBV7-6 with TRBJ1-4; D possibly corresponds to TRBD1 (6 bases). The V gene lost 5 bases and the J gene lost 4 bases, with 14 bases spanning the gap. The CDR3 is 15 amino acids. Germline lookup yields CDR1 SGHVS and CDR2 FNYEAQ. The CDR3 nucleotides read TGTGCCAGCAGCCCAAGGGACATGGGTAATGAAAAACTGTTTTTT. Translating it yields CASSPRDMGNEKLFF.

This chain joins TRBV6-5 and TRBJ1-5; 8 nucleotides line up with TRBD1. This CDR3 is built from 14 residues. Per germline, CDR1 MNHEY and CDR2 SVGAGI. Unmatched junction bases numbered 5, after V lost 5 bases and J lost 5 bases. This CDR3 is CASSLGQGHQPQHF. The CDR3 DNA reads TGTGCCAGCAGTCTTGGACAGGGTCATCAGCCCCAGCATTTT.

The V and J genes are TRBV11-3 and TRBJ2-1, with D possibly matching TRBD1 (5 bases). Germline V gene data show CDR1 as SGHNT and CDR2 as YENEEA. There are 15 residues in the CDR3. V gave up 4 bases and J gave up 6 bases, with 16 bases separating them. In nucleotides, the CDR3 is TGTGCCAGCAGCTATGGGCAGGGCACGGGCAATGAGCAGTTCTTC. Translation gives CASSYGQGTGNEQFF.

This clone has more than one count but fewer than ten. The gene calls are TRBV5-6 and TRBJ1-1, with unresolved D. The CDR3 consists of 13 residues. Germline V gene data show CDR1 as SGHDT and CDR2 as YYEEEE. V was shortened by 4 bases and J by 5 bases, with 12 bases between the two germline ends. The CDR3 protein is CASSLNGGTEAFF. CDR3 in DNA: TGTGCCAGCAGCCTTAATGGAGGGACTGAAGCTTTCTTT.

V is TRBV5-4 and J is TRBJ2-1; D is undetermined. CDR1 and CDR2 (germline): SGHNT, YYREEE (reference sequence). The CDR3 contains 15 residues. V was clipped by 4 bases and J by 8 bases, with 19 bases between them. DNA for the CDR3: TGTGCCAGCAGCCCTTTCTCCATCACGAAGGATGAGCAGTTCTTC. This encodes CASSPFSITKDEQFF. Complete variable domain (other parts from reference TRBV5-4 and TRBJ2-1): ETGVTQSPTHLIKTRGQQVTLRCSSQSGHNTVSWYQQALGQGPQFIFQYYREEENGRGNFPPRFSGLQFPNYSSELNVNALELDDSALYLCASSPFSITKDEQFFGPGTRLTVL.

This sequence joins TRBV9 and TRBJ2-3; 9 bases map to TRBD2. The CDR3 length is 16 residues. V dropped 3 bases and J dropped 1; count of bases not matched to a gene: 6. The germline gives CDR1 SGDLS, CDR2 YYNGEE. The DNA for the CDR3 is TGTGCCAGCAGCGAGGGCGGGGGGGCCCGCACAGATACGCAGTATTTT. Its translation: CASSEGGGARTDTQYF.

The J gene is TRBJ2-3, the V gene TRBV10-2, with 9 positions matching TRBD2. Trimming took 11 bases from V and 4 from J; bases not matched to a gene: 10. The CDR3 extends over 14 amino acids. Germline V gene sequence: CDR1 WSHSY, CDR2 SAAADI. This CDR3 is CACRLAASSDTQYF. The CDR3 DNA reads TGCGCCTGTAGACTAGCGGCGAGTTCAGATACGCAGTATTTT.

The V and J genes are TRBV18 and TRBJ1-2; unclear D gene. V was pared by 3 bases and J by 2 bases, with 7 bases between. Germline V CDR1 and CDR2: KGHSH, LQKENI. The CDR3 contains 13 residues. The CDR3 sequence: CASSPGENYGYTF. The CDR3 DNA is TGTGCCAGCTCACCGGGCGAGAACTATGGCTACACCTTC.

The genes are TRBV5-1 and TRBJ2-7, with D tentatively TRBD1 or TRBD2 (5 bases each). The CDR3 spans 16 residues. Germline CDR1 and CDR2: SGHRS and YFSETQ. The ends were cut back, 0 bases at V and 3 bases at J, with 16 bases in the middle. This CDR3 reads CASSLGGGTGYYEQYF. CDR3 in DNA: TGCGCCAGCAGCTTGGGAGGTGGGACGGGCTACTACGAGCAGTACTTC.

The chain links TRBV20-1 to TRBJ2-3, with 9 bases identical to TRBD2. Germline trimming cut 3 bases from V and 3 bases from J; bases unmatched to any gene: 4. This CDR3 region has 14 residues. Germline V gives CDR1 DFQATT, CDR2 SNEGSKA (reference sequence). The CDR3 loop is CSASPAGGTDTQYF. The CDR3 coding sequence is TGCAGTGCTAGTCCAGCGGGAGGTACAGATACGCAGTATTTT.

The V call is TRBV9, the J call TRBJ2-5; TRBD1 is a possible D gene (6 bases). The V gene lost 4 bases and the J gene lost 5 bases, with 15 bases spanning the gap. Germline V lookup: CDR1 SGDLS, CDR2 YYNGEE. The CDR3 is made up of 14 amino acids. For the CDR3, the DNA is TGTGCCAGCAGCATCTCCCCCACAGGGGAGACCCAGTACTTC. Amino acids: CASSISPTGETQYF.

The genes are TRBV24-1 and TRBJ1-2, with 7 bases that match TRBD1. The J segment lost 4 bases and the V segment lost 4 bases, leaving 11 bases of the junction unmatched. Germline CDR1 and CDR2: KGHDR and SFDVKD. This CDR3 is built from 16 residues. CDR3 amino acids: CATSEGDSSWAYGYTF. CDR3 coding DNA: TGTGCCACCAGTGAAGGGGACAGTTCTTGGGCCTATGGCTACACCTTC.

V and J are TRBV24-1 and TRBJ2-5, with TRBD1 matching over 7 bases. The junction had 12 bases not matched to a gene; V was cut back by 4 bases and J by 5 bases. This CDR3 is 16 amino acids long. Germline assignment: CDR1 KGHDR and CDR2 SFDVKD. The CDR3 DNA sequence: TGTGCCACCAGTGACACGCCACAGGGGTTAGTGGAGACCCAGTACTTC. Protein sequence: CATSDTPQGLVETQYF.

This chain uses TRBV7-2 with TRBJ1-2, with 7 bases lining up with TRBD1. Unmatched junction bases numbered 6, after V lost 5 bases and J lost 0 bases. Germline CDR1 reads SGHTA; CDR2 reads FQGNSA. This CDR3 comprises 15 residues. The CDR3, as DNA: TGTGCCAGCAGCACTCGACAGGGCCCTAACTATGGCTACACCTTC. It translates to CASSTRQGPNYGYTF.

The chain recombines TRBV6-5 with TRBJ2-7; 8 bases line up with TRBD2. Per germline, CDR1 MNHEY and CDR2 SVGAGI. CDR3 length equals 16 residues. J lost 0 bases, V lost 0 bases, and 4 bases had no gene match. CDR3 protein: CASSYSSGGSSYEQYF. The CDR3 nucleotides are TGTGCCAGCAGTTACTCCTCGGGAGGGAGCTCCTACGAGCAGTACTTC.

J is TRBJ1-2 and V is TRBV4-3; weak D call: TRBD1 (5 bases). V was cut by 1 base and J by 8 bases, with 17 bases left in between. Germline CDR1 LGHNA, CDR2 YSLEER. The CDR3 loop spans 15 amino acids. The CDR3 region is CASSQVSQGVGGYTF. The CDR3 nucleotides read TGCGCCAGCAGCCAAGTCAGCCAGGGTGTCGGAGGCTACACCTTC.

The V gene is TRBV11-1, the J gene TRBJ1-6; D gene uncertain. Trimming took 4 bases from V and 11 from J, leaving 15 bases between them. The CDR3 has 14 residues. Germline assignment: CDR1 SGHAT and CDR2 FQDESV (reference sequence). CDR3 loop: CASSSVGVVAPLHF. The CDR3 DNA sequence: TGTGCCAGCAGCTCAGTTGGGGTTGTTGCACCCCTCCACTTT.

The chain uses TRBV12-3 or TRBV12-4 and TRBJ2-7, with TRBD2 matching over 7 bases. This CDR3 is 13 amino acids long. V shed 4 bases and J 4 bases; nucleotides not matched to a gene: 4. CDR3 loop: CASSSSGIYEQYF. The CDR3 DNA reads as TGTGCCAGCAGTTCAAGCGGGATATACGAGCAGTACTTC.

The chain carries TRBV6-5 and TRBJ1-2; D uncertain. Trimming took off 3 bases at V and 5 bases at J, with 13 bases between the two ends. Germline assignment: CDR1 MNHEY and CDR2 SVGAGI. The CDR3 consists of 14 residues. DNA for the CDR3: TGTGCCAGCAGTTATACAAGAGACCCGTATGGCTACACCTTC. Protein: CASSYTRDPYGYTF.

The V and J genes are TRBV3-1 (or the pseudogene TRBV3-2) and TRBJ1-1; no reliable D call. Per germline, CDR1 LGHDT and CDR2 YNNKEL (reference sequence). The V and J ends lost 4 bases and 4 bases respectively, with 13 bases between them. The CDR3 consists of 14 residues. DNA for the CDR3: TGTGCCAGCAGCCCCGCCGCCCGGGGCACTGAAGCTTTCTTT. This sequence encodes CASSPAARGTEAFF.

V usage is TRBV3-1 (or the pseudogene TRBV3-2) and J usage is TRBJ1-2; the D is unclear. Germline lookup yields CDR1 LGHDT and CDR2 YNNKEL (reference sequence). V gave up 4 bases and J gave up 8 bases, with 8 bases separating them. The CDR3 is 11 amino acids. CDR3 loop: CASSLKAGYTF. DNA of the CDR3: TGTGCCAGCAGCCTTAAGGCGGGCTACACCTTC.

V and J are TRBV21-1 and TRBJ1-2; the D call in the table, TRBD1, was not verified against the DNA. TRBV21-1 is annotated as a pseudogene. This CDR3 has 13 amino acids. The CDR3 DNA follows: TGTGCCAGCAGCCCCACAGGGTGGAGTGGCTACACCTTC. It encodes CASSPTGWSGYTF.

The chain employs TRBV10-3 and TRBJ2-7, with 9 bases that match TRBD1. Germline V CDR1 and CDR2: ENHRY, SYGVKD. Germline trimming cut 6 bases from V and 5 bases from J; bases unmatched to any gene: 2. CDR3 length: 12 residues. The CDR3 DNA reads as TGTGCCATCAGAGGACAGGGGAACGAGCAGTACTTC. This gives the protein CAIRGQGNEQYF.

About this clone: The junction departs from germline at one end; a sequencing error may be responsible. The V gene is TRBV7-7, the J gene TRBJ2-1, with 9 positions matching TRBD1. Germline CDR1 and CDR2: SSHAT and FNYEAQ (reference sequence). The CDR3 has 15 residues. The CDR3 nucleotides read TGTGCTAGCAGCCGTACCGGGACAGGGAACAATGAGCAGTTCTTC. It is translated as CASSRTGTGNNEQFF.

This rearrangement joins TRBV6-5 to TRBJ1-1, with TRBD1 matching over 9 bases. The CDR3 has 14 amino acids. Germline trimming cut 2 bases from V and 7 bases from J; bases unmatched to any gene: 5. CDR1 MNHEY and CDR2 SVGAGI come from the germline V gene. The CDR3 protein is CASSYRTGVLEAFF. CDR3 sequence (DNA): TGTGCCAGCAGTTACCGGACAGGGGTACTTGAAGCTTTCTTT.

V is TRBV5-6 and J is TRBJ1-5; D remains unclear. The V end was cut by 4 bases, the J end by 2 bases, with 7 bases between. CDR1 is SGHDT, CDR2 YYEEEE, per germline. The CDR3 is 13 residues long. The CDR3 DNA follows: TGTGCCAGCAGCCCCGCGGGCAATCAGCCCCAGCATTTT. Its protein is CASSPAGNQPQHF.

The chain joins TRBV9 to TRBJ1-2; TRBD1 matches 7 bases. The J segment lost 7 bases and the V segment lost 0 bases, leaving 9 bases of the junction unmatched. The germline CDR1 and CDR2 sequences are SGDLS and YYNGEE. The CDR3 contains 15 residues. CDR3: CASSVEGRGTGGYTF. In DNA form, the CDR3 reads TGTGCCAGCAGCGTAGAGGGCAGGGGGACGGGTGGCTACACCTTC.